This passage covers 15 T cell receptor beta chains from one sample sequenced in a study of high-grade serous ovarian cancer treatment subgroups. Tumor tissue was taken before any definitive surgery or chemotherapy was given. Clones were sequenced by immunoSEQ multiplex PCR, and TCRdb holds only the in-frame ones, with some missing. The sample gives 1,500 to 2,000 clones, around 72% of which show up once; less than 15% is in the top ten. Sequenced input: tumor tissue. These receptors were collected from a human donor with high-grade serous ovarian cancer.

The chain combines TRBV6-6 with TRBJ2-7; D ambiguous. Trimming pared 6 bases from V and 2 bases from J, leaving 17 bases between. Per germline, CDR1 MNHNY and CDR2 SVGAGI (reference sequence). The CDR3 loop spans 15 amino acids. The CDR3 protein is CASSPREYGTYEQYF. CDR3 in DNA: TGTGCCAGCAGCCCCCGTGAATATGGAACCTACGAGCAGTACTTC.

The chain links TRBV15 to TRBJ2-7, with no clear D. Germline values: CDR1 LNHNV, CDR2 YYDKDF (reference sequence). The CDR3 covers 15 residues. Deletions cut 1 base from V and 1 base from J, with 11 bases between. CDR3 sequence reads: CATSRGGDGSYEQYF. The DNA for the CDR3 is TGTGCCACCAGCAGAGGAGGCGACGGTTCCTACGAGCAGTACTTC. Combining the CDR3 with reference TRBV15 and TRBJ2-7 gives the whole variable domain DAMVIQNPRYQVTQFGKPVTLSCSQTLNHNVMYWYQQKSSQAPKLLFHYYDKDFNNEADTPDNFQSRRPNTSFCFLDIRSPGLGDTAMYLCATSRGGDGSYEQYFGPGTRLTVT.

This rearrangement joins TRBV19 to TRBJ1-5; a possible D gene is TRBD1 (6 bases). The CDR3 has 15 residues. The ends were cut back, 5 bases at V and 3 bases at J, with 14 bases in the middle. From germline, CDR1 is LNHDA and CDR2 SQIVND (reference sequence). The DNA for the CDR3 is TGTGCCAGTAGTCCGCTGAGACAGGCCAATCAGCCCCAGCATTTT. Translation: CASSPLRQANQPQHF.

The rearrangement uses TRBV6-5 and TRBJ1-1; 8 nucleotides match TRBD1. From germline, CDR1 is MNHEY and CDR2 SVGAGI. The CDR3 loop spans 14 amino acids. Trimming at V came to 6 bases and at J to 4 bases, leaving 7 bases not matched to a gene. The CDR3 DNA sequence: TGTGCCAGCAGCACAGGGGGGGGATTCACTGAAGCTTTCTTT. It yields the protein CASSTGGGFTEAFF.

The V and J genes are TRBV11-3 and TRBJ2-1; D perhaps matches TRBD2 (6 bases). Per germline, CDR1 SGHNT and CDR2 YENEEA. CDR3 length equals 14 residues. V was shortened by 3 bases and J by 1 base, with 7 bases between the two germline ends. Written as DNA, the CDR3 is TGTGCCAGCAGCTTGGCGGGGTCCTACAATGAGCAGTTCTTC. It encodes CASSLAGSYNEQFF.

About this clone itself: Sequence at one end of the junction differs from germline and may be a read error. The chain carries TRBV5-1 and TRBJ1-1, with TRBD1 as a possible D gene (6 bases). This CDR3 comprises 17 residues. CDR1 and CDR2 from the germline V gene are SGHRS and YFSETQ. CDR3 amino acids: CTSSLLLGGGPNTEAFF. CDR3 DNA: TGCACCAGCAGCTTGCTTCTCGGTGGGGGCCCGAACACTGAAGCTTTCTTT.

V gene TRBV5-1 combines with J gene TRBJ2-1, with TRBD2 matching 9 bases. From germline, CDR1 is SGHRS and CDR2 YFSETQ. V was pared by 5 bases and J by 6 bases, with 6 bases of the junction left unmatched. The CDR3 is 14 amino acids. The CDR3 here is CASSRGGASNEQFF. The CDR3 nucleotides are TGCGCCAGCAGTCGCGGGGGGGCGAGCAATGAGCAGTTCTTC.

V usage is TRBV11-3 and J usage is TRBJ2-7, with 10 bases aligning to TRBD1. Germline V gene data show CDR1 as SGHNT and CDR2 as YENEEA. This CDR3 is built from 16 residues. V shed 2 bases and J 0 bases; nucleotides not matched to a gene: 4. Here the CDR3 reads CASSLNDRGPSYEQYF. The CDR3 bases are TGTGCCAGCAGCTTAAATGACAGGGGGCCCTCCTACGAGCAGTACTTC.

CDR3 DNA: TGTGCCTGGAGTCGGTCCGGTGGGGGGGATTTAGCCAAAAACATTCAGTACTTC. This translates into CAWSRSGGGDLAKNIQYF. The chain links TRBV30 to TRBJ2-4, with 7 bases aligning to TRBD2. This CDR3 region has 18 residues. V was clipped by 2 bases and J by 0 bases; unmatched bases: 13. Germline V gene sequence: CDR1 GTSNPN, CDR2 SVGIG (reference sequence).

This clone has only one observation. Here the CDR3 DNA reads TGTGCCAGTAGTCAGGGGGCAGGACTCACTGAAGCTTTCTTT. Translating it yields CASSQGAGLTEAFF. The genes are TRBV19 and TRBJ1-1; 8 bases line up with TRBD1. The trim removed 5 bases at V and 4 bases at J, leaving 6 bases unmatched. The CDR3 sequence is 14 residues long. Germline CDR1 is LNHDA and CDR2 is SQIVND (reference sequence). The entire variable domain, with the rest obtained from reference TRBV19 and TRBJ1-1, is as follows: DGGITQSPKYLFRKEGQNVTLSCEQNLNHDAMYWYRQDPGQGLRLIYYSQIVNDFQKGDIAEGYSVSREKKESFPLTVTSAQKNPTAFYLCASSQGAGLTEAFFGQGTRLTVV.

This chain joins TRBV4-1 and TRBJ2-7, with 13 bases that match TRBD2. CDR3 length equals 15 residues. CDR1 is MGHRA, CDR2 YSYEKL, per germline. After removal of 5 bases from V and 4 bases from J, the junction contained 5 bases not matched to a gene. Here the CDR3 DNA reads TGCGCCAGCAGCGAGGGACTAGCGGGATCGTACGAGCAGTACTTC. Translated: CASSEGLAGSYEQYF.

DNA for the CDR3: TGTGCCAGCAGCTTGGGGGCAGTAAATGAGCAGTTCTTC. Translating gives CASSLGAVNEQFF. The chain has TRBV5-4 and TRBJ2-1; D is unresolved. Trimming took 0 bases from V and 7 from J, leaving 8 bases between them. The CDR3 has 13 amino acids. CDR1 is SGHNT and CDR2 is YYREEE in the germline V gene (reference sequence).

This clone is large by share. V and J are TRBV10-3 and TRBJ2-3, with 9 bases aligning to TRBD2. CDR3 size: 14 residues. J lost 2 bases, V lost 7 bases, and 4 bases had no gene match. Germline V gives CDR1 ENHRY, CDR2 SYGVKD. DNA of the CDR3: TGTGCCATCAAACAGCGGGAGGACACAGATACGCAGTATTTT. It codes for CAIKQREDTDTQYF.

The J gene is TRBJ1-5, the V gene TRBV12-5; 9 bases line up with TRBD1. The junction had 13 bases not matched to a gene; V was cut back by 7 bases and J by 0 bases. Germline V gene data show CDR1 as LGHNT and CDR2 as FRNRAP. The CDR3 runs to 18 residues. Here the CDR3 DNA reads TGTGCTAGTGCCCCGGGCTGGGACAGGGCTTATAGCAATCAGCCCCAGCATTTT. Protein sequence: CASAPGWDRAYSNQPQHF.

In its sample, this clone was seen once. The chain joins TRBV11-3 to TRBJ2-7, with D possibly TRBD2 on 6 matching bases. Trimming cost V 3 bases and J 0 bases, with 15 bases left between them. The germline V gene encodes CDR1 SGHNT and CDR2 YENEEA. This CDR3 has 16 amino acids. CDR3 nucleotide sequence: TGTGCCAGCAGCTTGTTCCCGGGGGAAAGCTCCTACGAGCAGTACTTC. Protein product: CASSLFPGESSYEQYF.